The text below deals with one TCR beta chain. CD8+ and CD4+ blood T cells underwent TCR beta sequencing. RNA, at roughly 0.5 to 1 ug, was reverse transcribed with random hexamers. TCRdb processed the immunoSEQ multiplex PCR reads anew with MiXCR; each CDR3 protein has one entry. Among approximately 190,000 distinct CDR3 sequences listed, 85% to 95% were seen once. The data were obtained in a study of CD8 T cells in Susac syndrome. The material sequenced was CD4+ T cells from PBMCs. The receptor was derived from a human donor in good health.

The CDR3 protein is CSVVRVSSYNEQFF. Written as DNA, the CDR3 is TGCAGCGTTGTAAGGGTAAGCTCCTACAATGAGCAGTTCTTC. This chain connects TRBV29-1 to TRBJ2-1; D is ambiguous. Trimming stripped 4 bases from V and 0 bases from J, with 10 bases between. Germline CDR1 and CDR2: SQVTM and ANQGSEA. There are 14 residues in the CDR3.